The 6 T cell receptor beta chains in this list originate from one sample, sequenced in a study of T cells in Graves' hyperthyroidism and ophthalmopathy. RNA transcripts gave rise to amplified TCR beta CDR3 regions. The HTBI primer set was used in a first-round RT-PCR of the TCR CDR3. Using its own MiXCR run on the multiplex PCR reads, TCRdb lists one record per CDR3 protein. Among a few hundred thousand distinct CDR3 sequences listed, about 15% were seen once. The sequenced sample consisted of blood. The source of these receptors is a woman in her thirties with Graves' ophthalmopathy.

This clonotype was picked up many times. The chain employs TRBV2 and TRBJ1-5, with no clear D. Trimming removed 6 bases at V and 4 bases at J, with 13 bases between. Germline V gene data show CDR1 as SNHLY and CDR2 as FYNNEI. The CDR3 consists of 14 residues. CDR3 in DNA: TGTGCCAGCAGACGGACGGATGTTAATCAGCCCCAGCATTTT. Amino acids: CASRRTDVNQPQHF. Drawing the rest from reference TRBV2 and TRBJ1-5, the complete variable domain is EPEVTQTPSHQVTQMGQEVILRCVPISNHLYFYWYRQILGQKVEFLVSFYNNEISEKSEIFDDQFSVERPDGSNFTLKIRSTKLEDSAMYFCASRRTDVNQPQHFGDGTRLSIL.

The chain employs TRBV5-6 and TRBJ1-3; possibly TRBD1 for D (5 bases). V dropped 5 bases and J dropped 2 bases, with 11 bases sitting between them. Germline CDR1 SGHDT, CDR2 YYEEEE. The CDR3 extends over 14 amino acids. The CDR3 nucleotides read TGTGCCAGCAGTTACGGGACCGCTGGAAACACCATATATTTT. As protein: CASSYGTAGNTIYF.

This clonotype has ten or more counts. The rearrangement uses TRBV28 and TRBJ1-2; 7 bases fit TRBD1. The CDR3 sequence is 14 residues long. J gave up 6 bases and V 11 bases, and 15 bases lay outside the gene matches. Germline V CDR1 and CDR2: MDHEN, SYDVKM. The CDR3 here is CAVKRGGGQDGYTF. CDR3 in DNA: TGTGCCGTAAAACGGGGGGGCGGACAGGATGGCTACACCTTC.

The gene calls are TRBV13 and TRBJ1-2; 9 nucleotides line up with TRBD1. The CDR3 is 18 amino acids. J gave up 4 bases and V 5 bases, and 17 bases lay outside the gene matches. Per the germline V gene, CDR1 is PRHDT and CDR2 is FYEKMQ (reference sequence). CDR3 sequence: CASSQGQGGGLISYGYTF. In DNA, the CDR3 is TGTGCCAGCAGCCAGGGACAGGGAGGGGGCTTAATCAGCTATGGCTACACCTTC.

This clonotype was detected a few times. The chain is built from TRBV6-4 and TRBJ1-2; possible D gene TRBD1, 6 bases. Germline V gene sequence: CDR1 MRHNA, CDR2 SNTAGT. V lost 4 bases and J lost 3, with 24 bases in between. This CDR3 spans 18 amino acids. The CDR3 is CASSVIPQQTGRDYGYTF. As DNA, the CDR3 is TGTGCCAGCAGTGTTATTCCCCAACAGACAGGTCGGGACTATGGCTACACCTTC.

This clonotype was picked up many times. V usage is TRBV3-1 and J usage is TRBJ1-2; a possible D gene is TRBD1 (5 bases). The germline V and J ends were trimmed by 1 base and 5 bases, with 11 bases remaining between them. The CDR3 contains 14 residues. Per the germline V gene, CDR1 is LGHDT and CDR2 is YNNKEL (reference sequence). The CDR3 bases are TGTGCCAGCAGCCAAGCGGAGGGGTGGTATGGCTACACCTTC. Protein: CASSQAEGWYGYTF.